These 18 T cell receptor beta chains share one sample of origin, sequenced in a study of T-cell memory formation after mild COVID-19. TCRdb ran MiXCR on the 5' RACE reads and lists one entry per CDR3 protein. The data contain a few hundred thousand distinct CDR3 sequences, about 13% of them seen just once; the ten biggest clones take up 20% to 25%. The source material was PBMCs or a T cell subset sorted from them (not recorded which). These receptor sequences come from a man between 18 and 35 years old who had mild COVID-19 (a few samples of this study predate the infection). Cell type and time point are not known.

This clonotype was seen only a few times. The rearrangement links TRBV2 to TRBJ2-5; D is uncertain. CDR3 length: 12 amino acids. V was pared by 6 bases and J by 5 bases, with 10 bases between. CDR1 is SNHLY and CDR2 is FYNNEI in the germline V gene. The CDR3 nucleotides read TGTGCCAGCAGGGGTCCCGGGGAGACCCAGTACTTC. Protein sequence: CASRGPGETQYF. Combining the CDR3 with reference TRBV2 and TRBJ2-5 gives the whole variable domain EPEVTQTPSHQVTQMGQEVILRCVPISNHLYFYWYRQILGQKVEFLVSFYNNEISEKSEIFDDQFSVERPDGSNFTLKIRSTKLEDSAMYFCASRGPGETQYFGPGTRLLVL.

The chain combines TRBV10-3 with TRBJ1-1; D not resolved. V was shortened by 4 bases and J by 0 bases, with 6 bases between the two germline ends. This CDR3 contains 13 residues. Germline V CDR1 and CDR2: ENHRY, SYGVKD. CDR3 sequence reads: CAISAQVNTEAFF. In nucleotides, the CDR3 is TGTGCCATCAGTGCTCAGGTGAACACTGAAGCTTTCTTT.

The rearrangement links TRBV4-1 to TRBJ2-1, with D possibly called TRBD1 or TRBD2 (5 bases each). This CDR3 has 12 residues. In germline, CDR1 is MGHRA, CDR2 YSYEKL. The ends were cut back, 5 bases at V and 7 bases at J, with 9 bases in the middle. The CDR3 DNA follows: TGCGCCAGCAGCAATGGGGGTAATGAGCAGTTCTTC. This sequence encodes CASSNGGNEQFF.

The CDR3 reads CASSFRVAGVETQYF. The CDR3 region has the DNA TGTGCCAGCAGCTTTCGAGTAGCGGGTGTAGAGACCCAGTACTTC. This chain joins TRBV6-5 and TRBJ2-5, with 7 bases matching TRBD2. J lost 4 bases, V lost 6 bases, and 11 bases had no gene match. There are 15 residues in the CDR3. Germline V lookup: CDR1 MNHEY, CDR2 SVGAGI.

V and J are TRBV20-1 and TRBJ1-2, with D maybe TRBD1 (6 bases). Trimming left V 4 bases short and J 4 bases short, with 10 bases between. This CDR3 region has 12 residues. CDR1 and CDR2 (germline): DFQATT, SNEGSKA (reference sequence). The CDR3, as DNA: TGCAGTGCTACCCGACAGGTCTATGGCTACACCTTC. As protein: CSATRQVYGYTF.

The rearrangement uses TRBV9 and TRBJ1-6; 8 bases are a match to TRBD1. V was pared by 3 bases and J by 10 bases, with 9 bases of the junction left unmatched. Germline CDR1 and CDR2: SGDLS and YYNGEE. The CDR3 runs to 15 residues. CDR3 residues: CASSGRDRLNSPLHF. DNA of the CDR3: TGTGCCAGCAGCGGCCGGGACAGGTTAAACTCACCCCTCCACTTT. Combining the CDR3 with reference TRBV9 and TRBJ1-6 gives the whole variable domain DSGVTQTPKHLITATGQRVTLRCSPRSGDLSVYWYQQSLDQGLQFLIQYYNGEERAKGNILERFSAQQFPDLHSELNLSSLELGDSALYFCASSGRDRLNSPLHFGNGTRLTVT.

The count of this clonotype is one. This chain joins TRBV20-1 and TRBJ2-1, with 9 bases matching TRBD2. After removal of 0 bases from V and 7 bases from J, the junction contained 4 bases not matched to a gene. This CDR3 comprises 14 residues. The germline V gene encodes CDR1 DFQATT and CDR2 SNEGSKA (reference sequence). The CDR3, as DNA: TGCAGTGCTAGAGAAGCGGGGGGACTTAATGAGCAGTTCTTC. Residues: CSAREAGGLNEQFF.

The genes are TRBV5-1 and TRBJ2-3, with D hard to call. CDR1 and CDR2 from the germline V gene are SGHRS and YFSETQ. CDR3 size: 14 residues. V was trimmed by 4 bases and J by 4 bases, leaving 13 bases between them. CDR3 DNA sequence: TGCGCCAGCAGCCCCCCCGTACTTGCAGATACGCAGTATTTT. Protein: CASSPPVLADTQYF.

This clonotype turned up a few times. The rearrangement uses TRBV6-2 or TRBV6-3 and TRBJ2-7; perhaps TRBD1 as D (6 bases). CDR3 size: 15 residues. V was clipped by 0 bases and J by 4 bases, with 13 bases between them. Germline CDR1 MNHEY, CDR2 SVGEGT. CDR3 amino acids: CASSYSGGTRYEQYV. For the CDR3, the DNA is TGTGCCAGCAGTTACTCTGGGGGCACTCGATACGAGCAGTACGTC.

This clonotype was observed a few times. The chain combines TRBV6-5 with TRBJ2-5, with 7 bases matching TRBD1. This CDR3 spans 14 amino acids. Germline lookup yields CDR1 MNHEY and CDR2 SVGAGI. Trimming took 10 bases from V and 5 from J; bases not matched to a gene: 13. CDR3 nucleotide sequence: TGTGCCATCTCGAGGGGGCCAAGAAGGGAGACCCAGTACTTC. Amino acid sequence: CAISRGPRRETQYF.

The V call is TRBV6-5, the J call TRBJ2-3; a weak D match, TRBD2 (5 bases). Trimming shortened V by 5 bases and J by 2 bases, and 11 bases separated the two germline ends. The germline CDR1 and CDR2 sequences are MNHEY and SVGAGI. The CDR3 covers 14 residues. CDR3 in DNA: TGTGCCAGCAGTAGGTCCGGGATCACAGATACGCAGTATTTT. It translates to CASSRSGITDTQYF.

The chain has TRBV7-6 and TRBJ2-5, with D perhaps matching TRBD1 or TRBD2 (5 bases each). Germline V lookup: CDR1 SGHVS, CDR2 FNYEAQ. This CDR3 contains 15 residues. The V and J ends lost 0 bases and 4 bases respectively, with 12 bases between them. The CDR3 loop reads CASSLARQLAETQYF. For the CDR3, the DNA is TGTGCCAGCAGCTTAGCCCGACAGCTAGCAGAGACCCAGTACTTC.

This clonotype was seen many times. The CDR3 DNA reads as TGTGCCAGCAGCTTACAGGGAGGGGACACTGAAGCTTTCTTT. It codes for CASSLQGGDTEAFF. The genes are TRBV7-2 and TRBJ1-1; D perhaps matches TRBD1 (5 bases). The CDR3 contains 14 residues. Germline V lookup: CDR1 SGHTA, CDR2 FQGNSA. Trimming shortened V by 2 bases and J by 3 bases, and 10 bases separated the two germline ends. The entire variable domain, with the rest obtained from reference TRBV7-2 and TRBJ1-1, is as follows: GAGVSQSPSNKVTEKGKDVELRCDPISGHTALYWYRQSLGQGLEFLIYFQGNSAPDKSGLPSDRFSAERTGGSVSTLTIQRTQQEDSAVYLCASSLQGGDTEAFFGQGTRLTVV.

CDR3 nucleotide sequence: TGTGCCAGCAGTCGGACAGTCGGTAGTGAGCAGTACTTC. Residues: CASSRTVGSEQYF. The chain uses TRBV11-2 and TRBJ2-7; weak D call: TRBD1 (6 bases). The germline CDR1 and CDR2 sequences are SGHAT and FQNNGV. Trimming took off 6 bases at V and 7 bases at J, with 16 bases between the two ends. CDR3 length: 13 amino acids.

A few counts support this clonotype. V is TRBV20-1 and J is TRBJ2-2, with no clear D. The CDR3 runs to 15 residues. V was cut by 4 bases and J by 0 bases, with 12 bases left in between. The V gene's germline CDR1 is DFQATT and CDR2 SNEGSKA (reference sequence). This chain's CDR3 is CSANRAVTNTGELFF. The CDR3 coding sequence is TGCAGTGCTAATCGAGCTGTGACGAACACCGGGGAGCTGTTTTTT.

This clonotype was observed at least ten times. The chain combines TRBV7-9 with TRBJ2-5; TRBD2 agrees at 11 bases. Germline assignment: CDR1 SEHNR and CDR2 FQNEAQ (reference sequence). V trimming: 3 bases; J trimming: 3 bases; junction bases outside the gene matches: 6. The CDR3 has 16 amino acids. For the CDR3, the DNA is TGTGCCAGCAGCTTCGGAACTAGCGGGGGAGAAGAGACCCAGTACTTC. This codes for CASSFGTSGGEETQYF.

V usage is TRBV2 and J usage is TRBJ2-7, with no clear D. CDR1 and CDR2 (germline): SNHLY, FYNNEI. CDR3 length: 10 residues. The V end was cut by 8 bases, the J end by 1 base, with 3 bases between. The chain's CDR3 is CASASYEQYV. The CDR3, as DNA: TGTGCCAGCGCTTCCTACGAGCAGTACGTC.

This clonotype has only a few counts. This chain connects TRBV4-2 to TRBJ2-3; D is possibly TRBD2 (5 bases). The CDR3 length is 17 residues. Trimming left V 1 base short and J 4 bases short, with 18 bases between. Germline CDR1 and CDR2: LGHNA and YNFKEQ. DNA for the CDR3: TGTGCCAGCAGCCAAGTAGAGGCACAAGCGGCGTCAGATACGCAGTATTTT. Protein product: CASSQVEAQAASDTQYF.